Following are 27 T cell receptor beta chains from one sample sequenced in a study of T cells in Graves' hyperthyroidism and ophthalmopathy. From RNA transcripts, TCR beta CDR3 regions were amplified. HTBI primers drove first-round RT-PCR of the TCR CDR3. TCRdb re-called the multiplex PCR reads through MiXCR, storing one row per CDR3 protein. The table lists more than 500,000 distinct CDR3 sequences, 16% of them singletons. The specimen was blood. Receptor source: a woman in her thirties with Graves' ophthalmopathy.

The chain recombines TRBV3-1 with TRBJ1-6, with a possible D match to TRBD1 (6 bases). Germline V gene lookup returns CDR1 LGHDT and CDR2 YNNKEL (reference sequence). Trimming took off 4 bases at V and 4 bases at J, with 11 bases between the two ends. The CDR3 is 15 residues long. The CDR3 coding sequence is TGTGCCAGCAGCCCCACAGGGAATTATAATTCACCCCTCCACTTT. This encodes CASSPTGNYNSPLHF.

This clonotype was counted at least ten times. This chain connects TRBV6-6 to TRBJ2-3; D gene unclear. The germline V gene encodes CDR1 MNHNY and CDR2 SVGAGI (reference sequence). Deletions cut 2 bases from V and 4 bases from J, with 10 bases between. The CDR3 totals 14 residues. In DNA, the CDR3 is TGTGCCAGCAGTTACGGCCTGGGTGCAGATACGCAGTATTTT. It translates to CASSYGLGADTQYF.

The genes are TRBV15 and TRBJ2-2; no firm D call. This CDR3 is built from 14 residues. Trimming shortened V by 2 bases and J by 3 bases, and 7 bases separated the two germline ends. From germline, CDR1 is LNHNV and CDR2 YYDKDF (reference sequence). The CDR3 loop is CATSRRLDTGELFF. CDR3 bases: TGTGCCACCAGCAGACGGTTGGACACCGGGGAGCTGTTTTTT. Supplemented by reference TRBV15 and TRBJ2-2, the full variable domain reads DAMVIQNPRYQVTQFGKPVTLSCSQTLNHNVMYWYQQKSSQAPKLLFHYYDKDFNNEADTPDNFQSRRPNTSFCFLDIRSPGLGDTAMYLCATSRRLDTGELFFGEGSRLTVL.

This clonotype has a count of ten or more. V and J are TRBV12-3 or TRBV12-4 and TRBJ2-2; TRBD1 or TRBD2 may be the D gene (6 bases each). This CDR3 region has 15 residues. V dropped 6 bases and J dropped 2 bases, with 13 bases sitting between them. The CDR3 DNA sequence: TGTGCCAGCAGCTTAAGGGGGACTAACACCGGGGAGCTGTTTTTT. Translating gives CASSLRGTNTGELFF.

This clonotype was picked up a small number of times. The gene calls are TRBV25-1 and TRBJ2-5, with a tentative D call TRBD1 (5 bases). CDR1 and CDR2 from the germline V gene are MGHDK and SYGVNS. CDR3 length: 16 residues. V was shortened by 4 bases and J by 5 bases, with 20 bases between the two germline ends. The chain's CDR3 is CASSAHGSGIGETQYF. In nucleotides, the CDR3 is TGTGCCAGCAGTGCCCATGGATCAGGGATCGGGGAGACCCAGTACTTC.

At least ten counts were recorded for this clonotype. CDR3 sequence (DNA): TGTGCCAGCAAGAAACTGAACACTGAAGCTTTCTTT. Protein product: CASKKLNTEAFF. The chain combines TRBV6-1 with TRBJ1-1; D unresolved. Germline V lookup: CDR1 MNHNS, CDR2 SASEGT. CDR3 size: 12 residues. V lost 7 bases, J lost 0 bases, and 6 bases lay in between.

The chain couples TRBV19 to TRBJ2-3; D is uncertain. CDR3 length: 14 amino acids. V lost 10 bases, J lost 2 bases, and 16 bases lay in between. The germline gives CDR1 LNHDA, CDR2 SQIVND (reference sequence). The CDR3 is CATAPLPVTDTQYF. CDR3 nucleotide sequence: TGTGCCACCGCACCGCTTCCAGTCACAGATACGCAGTATTTT.

The genes are TRBV6-1 and TRBJ1-1, with a possible D match to TRBD1 (5 bases). Germline loops: CDR1 MNHNS, CDR2 SASEGT. The CDR3 has 14 amino acids. With 8 bases removed from V and 2 bases from J, the gap between germline ends came to 15 bases. The DNA for the CDR3 is TGTGCCAGCCTACCGGGGCGGCCCAACACTGAAGCTTTCTTT. Translating it yields CASLPGRPNTEAFF.

This clonotype occurred many times. This chain connects TRBV2 to TRBJ2-3; 9 nucleotides match TRBD2. The trim removed 0 bases at V and 5 bases at J, leaving 6 bases unmatched. The CDR3 runs 16 residues. In germline, CDR1 is SNHLY, CDR2 FYNNEI. The CDR3 protein is CASSEAQREAGDTQYF. CDR3 bases: TGTGCCAGCAGTGAAGCCCAGCGGGAGGCTGGAGATACGCAGTATTTT.

This clonotype was detected only a few times. The chain couples TRBV28 to TRBJ1-2; no reliable D call. The germline V gene encodes CDR1 MDHEN and CDR2 SYDVKM. CDR3 length: 15 amino acids. With 3 bases removed from V and 6 bases from J, the gap between germline ends came to 17 bases. The CDR3 reads CASSFSGNSAHGYTF. In DNA form, the CDR3 reads TGTGCCAGCAGTTTCTCAGGAAATTCTGCCCATGGCTACACCTTC.

This clonotype showed up many times. The chain couples TRBV20-1 to TRBJ2-7, with D perhaps matching TRBD2 (5 bases). Germline CDR1 and CDR2: DFQATT and SNEGSKA (reference sequence). The CDR3 is 15 amino acids. Trimming took off 0 bases at V and 0 bases at J, with 12 bases between the two ends. CDR3 loop: CSARDRGRSSYEQYF. The CDR3 region has the DNA TGCAGTGCTAGAGACCGCGGGCGGTCCTCCTACGAGCAGTACTTC.

With respect to this clonotype: A much larger clone differs by one base, so this may be a read error. The CDR3 nucleotides read TGTGCCGGCAGTTTATCGGCGGGGAGGCGAGCCTACGAGCAGTACTTC. This sequence encodes CAGSLSAGRRAYEQYF. The chain recombines TRBV27 with TRBJ2-7, with TRBD2 as a possible D gene (6 bases). The CDR3 sequence is 16 residues long. Germline V gene sequence: CDR1 MNHEY, CDR2 SMNVEV (reference sequence).

This clonotype was recorded many times. The V gene is TRBV7-2, the J gene TRBJ2-7, with TRBD2 matching 11 bases. This CDR3 is 14 amino acids long. Trimming at V came to 5 bases and at J to 6 bases, leaving 6 bases not matched to a gene. Germline CDR1 reads SGHTA; CDR2 reads FQGNSA. As DNA, the CDR3 is TGTGCCAGCAGCATGCGACTAGCGGGGAGCGAGCAGTACTTC. Translating it yields CASSMRLAGSEQYF.

This clonotype was observed many times. V is TRBV3-1 and J is TRBJ2-7, with 15 bases that match TRBD2. CDR1 LGHDT and CDR2 YNNKEL come from the germline V gene (reference sequence). Trimming at V came to 4 bases and at J to 2 bases, leaving 3 bases not matched to a gene. The CDR3 sequence is 16 residues long. The CDR3 sequence is CASSRGLAGGTYEQYF. The CDR3 DNA reads as TGTGCCAGCAGCCGGGGACTAGCGGGAGGCACCTACGAGCAGTACTTC.

This chain joins TRBV6-1 and TRBJ2-4; 8 nucleotides line up with TRBD1. The CDR3 contains 14 residues. V was clipped by 8 bases and J by 6 bases; unmatched bases: 9. Germline CDR1 reads MNHNS; CDR2 reads SASEGT. The CDR3 protein is CASGQGLLGNIQYF. Here the CDR3 DNA reads TGTGCCAGCGGACAGGGTCTATTGGGAAACATTCAGTACTTC.

This clonotype was found a few times. The chain is built from TRBV5-6 and TRBJ2-1, with D perhaps TRBD1 (5 bases). This CDR3 is 15 amino acids long. Trimming shortened V by 0 bases and J by 5 bases, and 12 bases separated the two germline ends. Germline V gene data show CDR1 as SGHDT and CDR2 as YYEEEE. The CDR3 spells CASSLEKGINNEQFF. DNA of the CDR3: TGTGCCAGCAGCTTGGAGAAGGGGATAAACAATGAGCAGTTCTTC.

The sample holds many counts of this clonotype. As DNA, the CDR3 is TGTGCCAGCAGCTTAGTTGGGGGTTTACCCTACAATGAGCAGTTCTTC. Translation gives CASSLVGGLPYNEQFF. V usage is TRBV7-3 and J usage is TRBJ2-1; D is tentatively TRBD1 or TRBD2 (5 bases each). The germline CDR1 and CDR2 sequences are SGHTA and FQGTGA. Trimming took 2 bases from V and 2 from J, leaving 13 bases between them. The CDR3 spans 16 residues.

This clonotype was seen repeatedly, ten times or more. This chain uses TRBV28 with TRBJ1-2, with 10 nucleotides matching TRBD1. Trimming at V came to 4 bases and at J to 3 bases, leaving 8 bases not matched to a gene. The CDR3 loop spans 16 amino acids. Per germline, CDR1 MDHEN and CDR2 SYDVKM. The CDR3 is CASSWTGTGADYGYTF. The CDR3, as DNA: TGTGCCAGCAGTTGGACCGGGACAGGGGCAGACTATGGCTACACCTTC.

V and J are TRBV20-1 and TRBJ2-2; unclear D gene. Deletions cut 7 bases from V and 8 bases from J, with 11 bases between. The CDR3 has 11 amino acids. The germline V gene has CDR1 DFQATT and CDR2 SNEGSKA (reference sequence). Here the CDR3 reads CSVHSPGELFF. CDR3 nucleotides: TGCAGTGTGCACTCCCCGGGGGAGCTGTTTTTT.

This clonotype was counted a few times. The chain carries TRBV6-1 and TRBJ2-7; D possibly corresponds to TRBD1 (5 bases). The CDR3 consists of 12 residues. V was shortened by 6 bases and J by 4 bases, with 10 bases between the two germline ends. CDR1 is MNHNS, CDR2 SASEGT, per germline. The CDR3 sequence is CASRTDLYEQYF. The CDR3 nucleotides read TGTGCCAGCAGGACAGATCTATACGAGCAGTACTTC.

This rearrangement joins TRBV6-1 to TRBJ1-2, with 10 bases identical to TRBD1. Germline values: CDR1 MNHNS, CDR2 SASEGT. The CDR3 contains 14 residues. J gave up 2 bases and V 6 bases, and 3 bases lay outside the gene matches. CDR3 in DNA: TGTGCCAGCAGGGAGACAGGGGGCAACTATGGCTACACCTTC. Its translation: CASRETGGNYGYTF.

This clonotype was found a few times. V and J are TRBV2 and TRBJ2-7; a possible D gene is TRBD2 (5 bases). The V and J ends lost 2 bases and 0 bases respectively, with 14 bases between them. Germline CDR1 reads SNHLY; CDR2 reads FYNNEI. The CDR3 sequence is 16 residues long. CDR3 nucleotide sequence: TGTGCCAGCAGTGAAAATAGTGGGGAGAGCTCCTACGAGCAGTACTTC. It translates to CASSENSGESSYEQYF.

The rearrangement uses TRBV5-6 and TRBJ1-1, with D uncertain. This CDR3 comprises 13 residues. CDR1 is SGHDT and CDR2 is YYEEEE in the germline V gene. Trimming shortened V by 5 bases and J by 1 base, and 9 bases separated the two germline ends. This CDR3 is CASSSDWNTEAFF. As DNA, the CDR3 is TGTGCCAGCAGTTCGGACTGGAACACTGAAGCTTTCTTT. Full variable domain (rest looked up from reference TRBV5-6 and TRBJ1-1): DAGVTQSPTHLIKTRGQQVTLRCSPKSGHDTVSWYQQALGQGPQFIFQYYEEEERQRGNFPDRFSGHQFPNYSSELNVNALLLGDSALYLCASSSDWNTEAFFGQGTRLTVV.

The chain is built from TRBV11-2 and TRBJ2-5; a possible D gene is TRBD2 (7 bases). The germline V and J ends were trimmed by 2 bases and 4 bases, with 14 bases remaining between them. Looked up from germline, CDR1 is SGHAT and CDR2 is FQNNGV. CDR3 size: 15 residues. The CDR3 DNA reads TGTGCCAGCAGCTTATTCGGGGGCGGGGGAGAGACCCAGTACTTC. Translated, it gives CASSLFGGGGETQYF.

The V call is TRBV10-3, the J call TRBJ2-2; TRBD2 matches at 10 bases. The V gene end was trimmed by 4 bases and the J gene end by 3 bases; junction bases not matched to a gene: 2. Looked up from germline, CDR1 is ENHRY and CDR2 is SYGVKD. CDR3 length equals 15 residues. CDR3 sequence (DNA): TGTGCCATCAGTGGGGGGACTAGCGACACCGGGGAGCTGTTTTTT. Translated: CAISGGTSDTGELFF.

This clonotype has a count of ten or more. The rearrangement joins TRBV6-1 to TRBJ1-2; perhaps TRBD1 as D (5 bases). From germline, CDR1 is MNHNS and CDR2 SASEGT. This CDR3 has 12 residues. V shed 6 bases and J shed 6 bases, with 11 bases lying between them. For the CDR3, the DNA is TGTGCCAGCAGCTCCGGACAAGATGGCTACACCTTC. Its translation: CASSSGQDGYTF.

In this sample, this clonotype turned up many times. The J gene is TRBJ2-7, the V gene TRBV5-4; D gene ambiguous. Germline V gives CDR1 SGHNT, CDR2 YYREEE (reference sequence). This CDR3 region has 14 residues. V was shortened by 4 bases and J by 5 bases, with 16 bases between the two germline ends. CDR3 sequence reads: CASSRRGISHEQYF. In nucleotides, the CDR3 is TGTGCCAGCAGCCGACGCGGCATCTCGCACGAGCAGTACTTC. Full variable domain (missing parts from reference TRBV5-4 and TRBJ2-7): ETGVTQSPTHLIKTRGQQVTLRCSSQSGHNTVSWYQQALGQGPQFIFQYYREEENGRGNFPPRFSGLQFPNYSSELNVNALELDDSALYLCASSRRGISHEQYFGPGTRLTVT.